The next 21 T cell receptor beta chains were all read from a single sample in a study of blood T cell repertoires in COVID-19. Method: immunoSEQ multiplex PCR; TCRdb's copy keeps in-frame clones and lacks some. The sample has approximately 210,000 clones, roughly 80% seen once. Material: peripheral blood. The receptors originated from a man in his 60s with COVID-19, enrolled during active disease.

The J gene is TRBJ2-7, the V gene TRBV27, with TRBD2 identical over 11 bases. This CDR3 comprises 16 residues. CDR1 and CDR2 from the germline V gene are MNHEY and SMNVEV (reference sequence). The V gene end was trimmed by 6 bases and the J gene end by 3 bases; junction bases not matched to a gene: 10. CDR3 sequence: CASRVGFTSGSYEQYF. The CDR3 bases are TGTGCCAGCAGGGTGGGGTTCACTAGCGGGAGCTACGAGCAGTACTTC.

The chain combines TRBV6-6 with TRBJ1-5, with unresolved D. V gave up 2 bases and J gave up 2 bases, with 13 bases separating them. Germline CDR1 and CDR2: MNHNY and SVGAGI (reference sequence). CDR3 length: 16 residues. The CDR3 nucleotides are TGTGCCAGCAGTTACGAGGCGGGATCAGGCAATCAGCCCCAGCATTTT. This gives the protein CASSYEAGSGNQPQHF.

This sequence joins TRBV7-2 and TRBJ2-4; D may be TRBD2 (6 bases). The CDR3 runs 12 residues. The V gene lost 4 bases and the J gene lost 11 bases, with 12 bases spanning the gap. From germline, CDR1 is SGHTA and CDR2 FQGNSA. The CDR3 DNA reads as TGTGCCAGCAGCTCTCCCCCGGGAGTTCAGTACTTC. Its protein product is CASSSPPGVQYF.

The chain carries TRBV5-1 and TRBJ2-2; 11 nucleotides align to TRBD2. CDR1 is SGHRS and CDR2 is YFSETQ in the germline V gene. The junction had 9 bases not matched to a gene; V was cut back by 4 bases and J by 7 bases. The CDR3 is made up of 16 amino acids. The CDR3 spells CASSLAGGPRVGELFF. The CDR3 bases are TGCGCCAGCAGCCTAGCGGGGGGCCCCAGGGTCGGGGAGCTGTTTTTT.

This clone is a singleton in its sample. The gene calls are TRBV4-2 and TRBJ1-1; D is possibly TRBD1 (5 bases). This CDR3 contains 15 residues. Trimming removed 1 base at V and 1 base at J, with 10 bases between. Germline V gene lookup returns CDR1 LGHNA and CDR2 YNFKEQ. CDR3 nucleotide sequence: TGTGCCAGCAGCCAAGCGGGGGGGAAGAACACTGAAGCTTTCTTT. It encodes CASSQAGGKNTEAFF.

The CDR3 region has the DNA TGTGCCAGCAGCTCCGTTACTGGGGCCAACGTCCTGACTTTC. Its protein is CASSSVTGANVLTF. This chain joins TRBV11-2 and TRBJ2-6, with no clear D. CDR1 SGHAT and CDR2 FQNNGV come from the germline V gene. There are 14 residues in the CDR3. The V end was cut by 4 bases, the J end by 2 bases, with 6 bases between. Together with reference TRBV11-2 and TRBJ2-6, the CDR3 gives the full variable domain: EAGVAQSPRYKIIEKRQSVAFWCNPISGHATLYWYQQILGQGPKLLIQFQNNGVVDDSQLPKDRFSAERLKGVDSTLKIQPAKLEDSAVYLCASSSVTGANVLTFGAGSRLTVL.

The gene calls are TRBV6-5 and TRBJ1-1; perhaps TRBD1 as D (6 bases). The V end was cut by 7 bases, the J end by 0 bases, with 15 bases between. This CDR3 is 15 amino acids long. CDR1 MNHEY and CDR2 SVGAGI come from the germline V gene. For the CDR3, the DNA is TGTGCCAGCACCACAGGGTGGGGGCTGAACACTGAAGCTTTCTTT. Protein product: CASTTGWGLNTEAFF.

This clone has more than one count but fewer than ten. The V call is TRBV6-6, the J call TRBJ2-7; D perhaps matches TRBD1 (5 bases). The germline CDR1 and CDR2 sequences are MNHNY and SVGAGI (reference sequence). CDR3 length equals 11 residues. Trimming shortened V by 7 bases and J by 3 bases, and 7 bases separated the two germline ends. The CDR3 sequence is CASTDSYEQYF. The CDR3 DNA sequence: TGTGCCAGCACCGACAGCTACGAGCAGTACTTC.

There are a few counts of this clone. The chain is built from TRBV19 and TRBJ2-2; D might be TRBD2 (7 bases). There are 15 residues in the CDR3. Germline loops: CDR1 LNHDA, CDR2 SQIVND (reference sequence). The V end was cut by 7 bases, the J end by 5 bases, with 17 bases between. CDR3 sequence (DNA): TGTGCCAGTAAGGAGGGGGGGCGGAGGACCGGGGAGCTGTTTTTT. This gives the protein CASKEGGRRTGELFF.

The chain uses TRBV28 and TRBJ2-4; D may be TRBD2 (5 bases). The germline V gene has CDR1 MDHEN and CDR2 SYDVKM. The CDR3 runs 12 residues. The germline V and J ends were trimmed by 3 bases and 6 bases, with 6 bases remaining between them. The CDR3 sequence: CASSLGRNIQYF. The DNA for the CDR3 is TGTGCCAGCAGTTTGGGGAGAAACATTCAGTACTTC.

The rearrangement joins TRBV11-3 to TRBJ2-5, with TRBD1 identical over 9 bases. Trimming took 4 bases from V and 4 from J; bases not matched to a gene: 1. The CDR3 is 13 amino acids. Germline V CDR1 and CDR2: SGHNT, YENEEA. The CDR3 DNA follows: TGTGCCAGCAGCTCGGACAGGGGAGAGACCCAGTACTTC. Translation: CASSSDRGETQYF.

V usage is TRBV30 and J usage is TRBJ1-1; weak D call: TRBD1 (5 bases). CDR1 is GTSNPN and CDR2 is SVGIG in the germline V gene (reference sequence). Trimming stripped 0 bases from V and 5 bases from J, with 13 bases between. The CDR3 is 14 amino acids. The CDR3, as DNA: TGTGCCTGGAGTGTTTGGAGGGGTTGGACTGAAGCTTTCTTT. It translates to CAWSVWRGWTEAFF.

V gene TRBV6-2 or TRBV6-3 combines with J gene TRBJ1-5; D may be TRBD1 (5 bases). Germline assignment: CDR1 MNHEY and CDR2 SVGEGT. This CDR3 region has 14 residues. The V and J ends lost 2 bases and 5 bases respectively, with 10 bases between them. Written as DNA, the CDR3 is TGTGCCAGCAGTTACGGGGGGGTTTATCAGCCCCAGCATTTT. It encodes CASSYGGVYQPQHF.

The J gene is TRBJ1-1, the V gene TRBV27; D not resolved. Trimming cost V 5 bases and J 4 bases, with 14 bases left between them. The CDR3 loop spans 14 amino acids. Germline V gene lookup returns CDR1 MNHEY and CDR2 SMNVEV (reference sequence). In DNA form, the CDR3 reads TGTGCCAGCAGTCGTAGACACTTGGCCACTGAAGCTTTCTTT. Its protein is CASSRRHLATEAFF.

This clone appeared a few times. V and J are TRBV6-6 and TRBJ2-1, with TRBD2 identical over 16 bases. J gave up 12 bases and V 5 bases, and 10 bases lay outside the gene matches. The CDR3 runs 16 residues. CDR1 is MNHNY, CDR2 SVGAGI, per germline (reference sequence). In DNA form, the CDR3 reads TGTGCCAGCAGTACCGGGACTAGCGGGGGGGTGTGGGTGCAGTTCTTC. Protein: CASSTGTSGGVWVQFF.

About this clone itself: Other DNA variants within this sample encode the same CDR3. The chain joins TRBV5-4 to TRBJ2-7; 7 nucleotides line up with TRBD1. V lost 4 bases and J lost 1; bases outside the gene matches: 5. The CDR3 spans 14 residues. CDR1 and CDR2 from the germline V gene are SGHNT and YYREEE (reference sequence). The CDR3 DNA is TGTGCCAGCAGCGTGGACAGGTTTTCCTACGAGCAGTACTTC. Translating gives CASSVDRFSYEQYF.

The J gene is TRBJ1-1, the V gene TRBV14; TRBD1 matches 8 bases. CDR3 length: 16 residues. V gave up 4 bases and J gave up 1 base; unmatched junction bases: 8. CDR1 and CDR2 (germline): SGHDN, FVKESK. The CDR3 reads CASSPLDRARNTEAFF. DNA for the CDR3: TGTGCCAGCAGCCCCCTGGACAGGGCGAGGAACACTGAAGCTTTCTTT.

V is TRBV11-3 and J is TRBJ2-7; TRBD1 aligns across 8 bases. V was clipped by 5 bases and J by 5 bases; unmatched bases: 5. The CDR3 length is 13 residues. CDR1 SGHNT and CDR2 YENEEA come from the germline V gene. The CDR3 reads CASSLGQGDEQYF. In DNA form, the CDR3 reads TGTGCCAGCAGCCTCGGACAGGGTGACGAGCAGTACTTC.

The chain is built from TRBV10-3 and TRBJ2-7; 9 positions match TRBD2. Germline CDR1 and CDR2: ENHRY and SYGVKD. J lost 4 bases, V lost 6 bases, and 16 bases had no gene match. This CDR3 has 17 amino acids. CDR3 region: CAISSLAGSAGGYEQYF. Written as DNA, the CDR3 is TGTGCCATCAGCAGCCTAGCGGGGTCCGCGGGAGGGTACGAGCAGTACTTC.

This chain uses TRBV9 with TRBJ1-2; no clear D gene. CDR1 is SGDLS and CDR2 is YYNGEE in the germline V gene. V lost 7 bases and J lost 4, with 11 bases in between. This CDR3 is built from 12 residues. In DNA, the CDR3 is TGTGCCAGCTCGGAGGGAGGCTATGGCTACACCTTC. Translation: CASSEGGYGYTF.

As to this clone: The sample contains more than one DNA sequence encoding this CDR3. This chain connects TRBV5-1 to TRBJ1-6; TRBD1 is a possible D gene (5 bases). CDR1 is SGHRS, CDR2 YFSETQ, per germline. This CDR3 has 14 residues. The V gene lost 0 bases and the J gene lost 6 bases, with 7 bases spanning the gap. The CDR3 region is CASSLGQSNSPLHF. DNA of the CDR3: TGCGCCAGCAGCTTGGGACAGAGTAATTCACCCCTCCACTTT.